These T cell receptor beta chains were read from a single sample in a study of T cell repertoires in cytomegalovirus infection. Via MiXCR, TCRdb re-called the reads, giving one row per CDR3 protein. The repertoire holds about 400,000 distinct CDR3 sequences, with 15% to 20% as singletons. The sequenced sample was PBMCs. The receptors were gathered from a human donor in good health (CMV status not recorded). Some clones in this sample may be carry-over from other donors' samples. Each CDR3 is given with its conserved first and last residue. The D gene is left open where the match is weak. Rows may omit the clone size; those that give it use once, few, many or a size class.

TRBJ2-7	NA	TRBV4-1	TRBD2	TGCGCCAGCAGCCATGTCCAGCGGGGGGCTTTCTACGAGCAGTACTTC	CASSHVQRGAFYEQYF
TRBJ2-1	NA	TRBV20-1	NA	TGCAGTGTGCCCGAGTCCTACAATGAGCAGTTCTTC	CSVPESYNEQFF
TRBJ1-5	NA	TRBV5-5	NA	TGTGCCAGCAGCTCCAATAGTGACCAGCCCCAGCATTTT	CASSSNSDQPQHF
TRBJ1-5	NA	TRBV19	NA	TGTGCCAGTAGTACCTCCCGGACGAGGGGCAATCAGCCCCAGCATTTT	CASSTSRTRGNQPQHF
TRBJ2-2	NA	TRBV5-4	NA	TGTGCCAGCAGTTCCGGGACGGAATACACCGGGGAGCTGTTTTTT	CASSSGTEYTGELFF
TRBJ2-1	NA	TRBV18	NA	TGTGCCAGCTCACCAGAGGGTTTTGATCGGTTCTTC	CASSPEGFDRFF
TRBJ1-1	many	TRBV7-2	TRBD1	TGTGCCAGCAGTGCGACAGGGGAAGGTGAAGCTTTCTTT	CASSATGEGEAFF
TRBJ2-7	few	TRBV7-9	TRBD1	TGTGCCAGCAGCTTCGAGGGGGCTTTCTACGAGCAGTACTTC	CASSFEGAFYEQYF
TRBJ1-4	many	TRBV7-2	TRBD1	TGTGCCAGCAGCTCCCGACAGGGGGCATGGGAAAAACTGTTTTTT	CASSSRQGAWEKLFF
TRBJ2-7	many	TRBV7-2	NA	TGTGCCAGCAGCCCGGGACTCCAAGAGCCCGAGCAGTACTTC	CASSPGLQEPEQYF
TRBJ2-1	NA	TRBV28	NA	TGTGCCACTCAGAACGGGCGAGTGAATGAGCAGTTCTTC	CATQNGRVNEQFF
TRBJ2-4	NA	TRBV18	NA	TGTGCCAGCTCGACAGGCCAAAAAAACATTCAGTACTTC	CASSTGQKNIQYF
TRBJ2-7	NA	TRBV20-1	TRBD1	TGCTGTGCTTCTGGGACAGAGAGCTCCTACGAGCAGTACTTC	CCASGTESSYEQYF
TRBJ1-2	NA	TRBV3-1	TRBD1	TGTGCCAGCAGCCAAGGCCCAGGGGGTGGCTACACCTTC	CASSQGPGGGYTF
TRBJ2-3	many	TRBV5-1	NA	TGCGCCAGCAGCTTGAGTTTGGGAGGCCCCACAGATACGCAGTATTTT	CASSLSLGGPTDTQYF
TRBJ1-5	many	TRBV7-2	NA	TGTGCCAGCAGCTATACAGGGTCCAATCAGCCCCAGCATTTT	CASSYTGSNQPQHF
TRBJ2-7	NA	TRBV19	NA	TGTGCCAGTAGTATTTCCTCAGGGATCCACGAGCAGTACTTC	CASSISSGIHEQYF
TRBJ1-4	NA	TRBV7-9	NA	TGTGCCAGCAGCTTATCCCAGGGGAGTAATGAAAAACTGTTTTTT	CASSLSQGSNEKLFF
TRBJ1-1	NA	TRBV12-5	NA	TGTGCTAGTGGTTTGCCTAGCGCACAAATTGAAGCTTTCTTT	CASGLPSAQIEAFF
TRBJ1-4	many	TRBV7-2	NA	TGTGCCAGCAGCTCTTCAACTAATGAAAAACTGTTTTTT	CASSSSTNEKLFF
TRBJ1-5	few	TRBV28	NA	TGTGCCAGCAGTAAGCCAAATCAGCCCCAGCATTTT	CASSKPNQPQHF
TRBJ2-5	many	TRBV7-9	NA	TGTGCCAGCAGCCCCGAGTTTCGGCTCGCCCAAGAGACCCAGTACTTC	CASSPEFRLAQETQYF
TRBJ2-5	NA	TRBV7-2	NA	TGTGCCAGCAGCTTAGGCCCGGAGCGTGAGACCCAGTACTTC	CASSLGPERETQYF
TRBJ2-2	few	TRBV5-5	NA	TGTGCCAGCAGCTTGTCGGCCGGGGAGCTGTTTTTT	CASSLSAGELFF
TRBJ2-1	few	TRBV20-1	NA	TGCAGTGGCCGTCGGGACACCTCCTACAATGAGCAGTTCTTC	CSGRRDTSYNEQFF
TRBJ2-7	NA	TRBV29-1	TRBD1	TGCAGCGTTGAAGATGGCAGGGGGCAGTACGAGCAGTACTTC	CSVEDGRGQYEQYF
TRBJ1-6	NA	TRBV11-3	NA	TGTGCCAGCAGCGTCACCCCGGATTCACCCCTCCACTTT	CASSVTPDSPLHF
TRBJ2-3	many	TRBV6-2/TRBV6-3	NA	TGTGCCGCGAAGGAGAGAGGGAAGGTTGATACGCAGTATTTT	CAAKERGKVDTQYF
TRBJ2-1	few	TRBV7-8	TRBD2	TGTGCCAGCAGCACAGGACTAGCGTGGAATGAGCAGTTCTTC	CASSTGLAWNEQFF
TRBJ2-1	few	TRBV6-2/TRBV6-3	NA	TGTGCCAGCAATCCAGGGGGGAGGGGTGAGCAGTTCTTC	CASNPGGRGEQFF
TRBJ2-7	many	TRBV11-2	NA	TGTGCCAGCAGCTTAAGGGGGGAAGTGTGGATCGAGCAGTACTTC	CASSLRGEVWIEQYF
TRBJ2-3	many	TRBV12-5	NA	TGTGCTAGTGGTTTCCTGGGCACAGATACGCAGTATTTT	CASGFLGTDTQYF
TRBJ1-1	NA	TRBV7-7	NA	TGTGCCAGCAGCGCCGGGTCCGGCACTGAAGCTTTCTTT	CASSAGSGTEAFF
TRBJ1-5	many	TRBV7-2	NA	TGTGCCAGCAGCCCAGGGGCGGATCAGCCCCAGCATTTT	CASSPGADQPQHF
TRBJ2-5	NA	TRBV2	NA	TGTGCCAGCAGAGTGGGCAGGTCCCAAGAGACCCAGTACTTC	CASRVGRSQETQYF
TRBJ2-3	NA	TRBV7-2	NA	TGTGCCAGCAGCTTAAAATTTATTCTGGATACGCAGTATTTT	CASSLKFILDTQYF
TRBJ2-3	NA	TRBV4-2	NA	TGTGCCAGCAGCCAACCCAACGGGGGTGTGTCAGATACGCAGTATTTT	CASSQPNGGVSDTQYF
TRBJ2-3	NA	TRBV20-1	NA	TGCAGTGCTAGAGCGGGTTCGGGGCTAGAGATTTATACGCAGTATTTT	CSARAGSGLEIYTQYF
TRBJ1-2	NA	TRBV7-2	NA	TGTGCCATCAGGGGCAACTATGGCTACACCTTC	CAIRGNYGYTF
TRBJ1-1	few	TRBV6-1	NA	TGTGCCAGCACCAAGTCCGGGAGCAACACTGAAGCTTTCTTT	CASTKSGSNTEAFF
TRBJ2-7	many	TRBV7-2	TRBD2	TGTGCCAGCAGCTTATCCAGCGGGGGATACGAGCAGTACTTC	CASSLSSGGYEQYF
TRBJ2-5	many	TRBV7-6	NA	TGTGCCAGCAGCTTAAATCGGCGGGAGACCCAGTACTTC	CASSLNRRETQYF
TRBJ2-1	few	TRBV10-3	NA	TGTGCCATCAGAAACGGTGTGGAGGGGACGGATGAGCAGTTCTTC	CAIRNGVEGTDEQFF
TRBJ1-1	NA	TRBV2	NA	TGTGCCAGCAGTGTGGACAGACTGAACACTGAAGCTTTCTTT	CASSVDRLNTEAFF
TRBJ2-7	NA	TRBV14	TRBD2	TGTGCCAGCAGCCAAGACCCAGCGGGGGGGCCCAACTACGAGCAGTACTTC	CASSQDPAGGPNYEQYF
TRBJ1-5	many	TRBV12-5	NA	TGTGCTAGTGGTTTGGTACGGGATGGGACCGTCTATAGCAATCAGCCCCAGCATTTT	CASGLVRDGTVYSNQPQHF
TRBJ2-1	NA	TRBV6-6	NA	TGTGCCAGCAGTTACTTTCTCCCCCAGGGGATGCGGTACAATGAGCAGTTCTTC	CASSYFLPQGMRYNEQFF
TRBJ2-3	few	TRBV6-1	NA	TGTGCCAGCAGCCCCGACAGCCGTAGCACAGATACGCAGTATTTT	CASSPDSRSTDTQYF
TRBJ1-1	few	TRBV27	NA	TGTGCCAGCAAGTCGCTTACAGGGATTTCGACTGAAGCTTTCTTT	CASKSLTGISTEAFF
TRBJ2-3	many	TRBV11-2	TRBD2	TGTGCCAGCAGCCCGGATTCGAGCCGGGGGGTGGATTTT	CASSPDSSRGVDF
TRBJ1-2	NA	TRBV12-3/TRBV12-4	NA	TGTGCCAGCAGTTTAAGCCCTAGGAACTATGGCTACACCTTC	CASSLSPRNYGYTF
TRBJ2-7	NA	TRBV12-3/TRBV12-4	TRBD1	TGTGCCAGCAGTTTCGCAGGGGGTGACCACGAGCAGTACTTC	CASSFAGGDHEQYF